The present entry profiles one T cell receptor beta chain with its context. The antigen remains unidentified. PCR primers comprised 60 Vbeta and 13 Jbeta primers. The data were produced by immunoSEQ multiplex PCR, yet TCRdb's version contains in-frame clones alone and is incomplete. This sample contains approximately 80,000 clones. The sample comes from a study of cytomegalovirus exposure and HLA in healthy donors. Overall study results and limits: In a later analysis, a missense DCLRE1C variant was linked to TCR beta V- and J-gene trimming.

In germline, CDR1 is MNHNS, CDR2 SASEGT. V dropped 6 bases and J dropped 8; count of bases not matched to a gene: 6. The CDR3 is made up of 13 amino acids. This receptor was taken from a woman in her thirties in good health and CMV-seronegative. The genes are TRBV6-1 and TRBJ1-4; 7 bases fit TRBD1. Material for sequencing was PBMCs. This CDR3 reads CASRLTQGEKLFF. CDR3 in DNA: TGTGCCAGCAGGCTCACACAGGGGGAAAAACTGTTTTTT.